This T cell receptor (beta chain) was profiled in a study of spatial heterogeneity in lung cancer. About the study: Counts of TCR transcripts in tumor regions tracked strongly with a T cell module score that came from matched bulk RNA-seq.

The CDR3 runs to 14 residues. V was pared by 6 bases and J by 1 base, with 10 bases between. Germline V gene lookup returns CDR1 MNHNS and CDR2 SASEGT. Time point noted: sample taken at primary tumor resection. TCRs were sequenced from unsorted whole RNA of tumor, nontumor lung or PBMC. TCRdb reprocessed the 5' RACE reads with MiXCR, giving one entry per CDR3 protein. The repertoire holds around 95,000 distinct CDR3 sequences, with approximately 4.4% as singletons. A few counts support this clonotype. The antigen remains unidentified. The study, taken as a whole, reports: Within tumors, counts of expanded alpha and beta TCRs tracked tumor mutation counts.

The material sequenced was lung tumor tissue, taken at surgery. The TCR originated in a male donor with early-stage non-small cell lung cancer. The chain joins TRBV6-1 to TRBJ1-3, with D perhaps TRBD1 (5 bases). In DNA, the CDR3 is TGTGCCAGCAGAACAGGAGGATCTGGAAACACCATATATTTT. Encoded protein: CASRTGGSGNTIYF.